This paragraph reports one TCR beta chain. Sequencing was performed with immunoSEQ multiplex PCR; in TCRdb, only in-frame clones are kept and a portion is missing. In the table there are over 400,000 clones, 70% to 80% of which are singletons. These data belong to a study of shared clonotypes between healthy human individuals. Trimming removed 0 bases at V and 5 bases at J, with 12 bases between. The CDR3 covers 15 residues. From germline, CDR1 is SGHDT and CDR2 YYEEEE. Donors were healthy HIV-negative adults without recent acute infections or vaccinations. The chain employs TRBV5-6 and TRBJ1-5; D gene ambiguous. Sequencing was done on a sample of PBMCs. This sequence originates from a woman between 40 and 50 years old in good health. Some clones in this sample may be carry-over from other donors' samples. The CDR3 is CASSLGHQVDQPQHF. The CDR3 nucleotides are TGTGCCAGCAGCTTGGGGCACCAAGTCGATCAGCCCCAGCATTTT. The full variable domain, completed using reference TRBV5-6 and TRBJ1-5, is DAGVTQSPTHLIKTRGQQVTLRCSPKSGHDTVSWYQQALGQGPQFIFQYYEEEERQRGNFPDRFSGHQFPNYSSELNVNALLLGDSALYLCASSLGHQVDQPQHFGDGTRLSIL.